These 3 T cell receptor beta chains were sequenced from one sample in a study of CD8 T cells in ankylosing spondylitis. TCRdb re-analysed the 5' RACE reads in MiXCR, keeping a single row per CDR3 protein. There are 300,000 to 350,000 distinct CDR3 sequences in the sample; approximately 10% occur only once, and around 10% lies in the top ten. The material sequenced was blood, either unsorted or a sorted T cell fraction (not recorded which). The receptors shown here come from a female donor with ankylosing spondylitis or in good health (not recorded which).

At least ten counts were recorded for this clonotype. The V and J genes are TRBV20-1 and TRBJ1-2, with D perhaps TRBD1 (5 bases). Germline V gene sequence: CDR1 DFQATT, CDR2 SNEGSKA (reference sequence). CDR3 length: 14 amino acids. Trimming stripped 1 base from V and 4 bases from J, with 13 bases between. CDR3 DNA: TGCAGTGCTAGAGTTGACAGACGAAGCTATGGCTACACCTTC. It codes for CSARVDRRSYGYTF.

This clonotype was observed at least ten times. This chain joins TRBV12-3 or TRBV12-4 and TRBJ1-1, with 8 bases lining up with TRBD1. There are 13 residues in the CDR3. J lost 5 bases, V lost 4 bases, and 3 bases had no gene match. Written as DNA, the CDR3 is TGTGCCAGCAGTTCGACAGGGGCAACTGAAGCTTTCTTT. Protein product: CASSSTGATEAFF.

The genes are TRBV27 and TRBJ2-5; D uncertain. The CDR3 spans 13 residues. V was pared by 8 bases and J by 3 bases, with 13 bases between. CDR1 and CDR2 from the germline V gene are MNHEY and SMNVEV (reference sequence). The DNA of the CDR3 is TGTGCCAGCCGACCGTTGGGGAAAGAGACCCAGTACTTC. Translating gives CASRPLGKETQYF.